The 18 T cell receptor beta chains in this list originate from one sample, sequenced in a study of T cells in Graves' hyperthyroidism and ophthalmopathy. RNA transcripts provided the source from which TCR beta CDR3 regions were amplified. In the first-round RT-PCR of the TCR CDR3, the HTBI primer set was used. TCRdb independently ran MiXCR on the multiplex PCR reads; one entry per CDR3 protein. The data show more than 350,000 distinct CDR3 sequences, over 12% seen once. The sample consisted of blood. These TCRs come from a woman in her sixties with Graves' ophthalmopathy.

This clonotype was detected many times. The chain recombines TRBV7-2 with TRBJ2-1; D unresolved. Germline loops: CDR1 SGHTA, CDR2 FQGNSA. Trimming took off 0 bases at V and 9 bases at J, with 6 bases between the two ends. The CDR3 extends over 12 amino acids. The CDR3, as DNA: TGTGCCAGCAGCTTAGCTCGGGCTGAGCAGTTCTTC. Translation: CASSLARAEQFF. The full variable domain, its missing parts supplied by reference TRBV7-2 and TRBJ2-1, is GAGVSQSPSNKVTEKGKDVELRCDPISGHTALYWYRQSLGQGLEFLIYFQGNSAPDKSGLPSDRFSAERTGGSVSTLTIQRTQQEDSAVYLCASSLARAEQFFGPGTRLTVL.

This clonotype has ten or more counts. J is TRBJ2-7 and V is TRBV18; 7 nucleotides align to TRBD1. Per the germline V gene, CDR1 is KGHSH and CDR2 is LQKENI. The CDR3 runs to 15 residues. The J segment lost 6 bases and the V segment lost 1 base, leaving 9 bases of the junction unmatched. For the CDR3, the DNA is TGTGCCAGCTCACCACAGGGACAGTATCCGGCCGAGCAGTACTTC. Translating it yields CASSPQGQYPAEQYF.

The chain recombines TRBV4-1 with TRBJ2-2; 10 bases fit TRBD1. Germline V gene lookup returns CDR1 MGHRA and CDR2 YSYEKL. This CDR3 contains 18 residues. Trimming removed 4 bases from V and 0 bases from J; junction bases left unmatched: 8. CDR3 coding DNA: TGCGCCAGCAGCCTAGGACAGGGGGGCATTCCGAACACCGGGGAGCTGTTTTTT. Translated, it gives CASSLGQGGIPNTGELFF.

This clonotype was detected many times. J is TRBJ2-1 and V is TRBV2; the D call may be TRBD1 or TRBD2 (6 bases each). Trimming took 10 bases from V and 1 from J, leaving 17 bases between them. The CDR3 is made up of 15 amino acids. Germline lookup yields CDR1 SNHLY and CDR2 FYNNEI. CDR3 DNA sequence: TGTGCCACCAGATGGGGGGCCGATTCCTACAATGAGCAGTTCTTC. Translation gives CATRWGADSYNEQFF.

This clonotype was seen at least ten times. The chain recombines TRBV29-1 with TRBJ2-2, with 10 bases fitting TRBD1. CDR3 length: 15 amino acids. Germline V gene lookup returns CDR1 SQVTM and CDR2 ANQGSEA. V lost 7 bases and J lost 4; bases outside the gene matches: 9. The CDR3 DNA sequence: TGCAGCGCCAACCGACAGGGGGCGAGCACCGGGGAGCTGTTTTTT. This codes for CSANRQGASTGELFF.

This clonotype was seen only a few times. This chain uses TRBV9 with TRBJ1-6; unclear D gene. V was clipped by 0 bases and J by 7 bases, with 11 bases between them. Germline loops: CDR1 SGDLS, CDR2 YYNGEE. CDR3 length: 15 residues. CDR3 residues: CASSVGGRENSPLHF. The CDR3 DNA is TGTGCCAGCAGCGTAGGTGGGAGGGAAAATTCACCCCTCCACTTT.

This clonotype was recorded at least ten times. The chain employs TRBV12-3 or TRBV12-4 and TRBJ2-5, with D hard to call. Deletions cut 4 bases from V and 4 bases from J, with 13 bases between. The CDR3 spans 14 residues. Here the CDR3 reads CASSSAGVRETQYF. CDR3 DNA sequence: TGTGCCAGCAGTTCCGCCGGAGTACGAGAGACCCAGTACTTC.

This clonotype was counted ten times or more. The rearrangement joins TRBV15 to TRBJ2-7, with 11 bases identical to TRBD1. This CDR3 contains 14 residues. Trimming took 5 bases from V and 3 from J; bases not matched to a gene: 3. CDR1 and CDR2 from the germline V gene are LNHNV and YYDKDF (reference sequence). Here the CDR3 reads CATSPGQGGYEQYF. CDR3 DNA sequence: TGTGCCACCAGCCCGGGACAGGGGGGCTACGAGCAGTACTTC. Full variable domain (rest looked up from reference TRBV15 and TRBJ2-7): DAMVIQNPRYQVTQFGKPVTLSCSQTLNHNVMYWYQQKSSQAPKLLFHYYDKDFNNEADTPDNFQSRRPNTSFCFLDIRSPGLGDTAMYLCATSPGQGGYEQYFGPGTRLTVT.

This clonotype showed up many times. The chain employs TRBV5-1 and TRBJ2-2; 7 positions match TRBD2. The junction had 10 bases not matched to a gene; V was cut back by 0 bases and J by 2 bases. CDR3 length: 18 residues. From germline, CDR1 is SGHRS and CDR2 YFSETQ. CDR3 loop: CASSLETSSQKNTGELFF. In nucleotides, the CDR3 is TGCGCCAGCAGCTTGGAGACTAGCTCCCAAAAAAACACCGGGGAGCTGTTTTTT. Together with reference TRBV5-1 and TRBJ2-2, the CDR3 gives the full variable domain: KAGVTQTPRYLIKTRGQQVTLSCSPISGHRSVSWYQQTPGQGLQFLFEYFSETQRNKGNFPGRFSGRQFSNSRSEMNVSTLELGDSALYLCASSLETSSQKNTGELFFGEGSRLTVL.

In this sample, this clonotype turned up a few times. The chain employs TRBV9 and TRBJ2-4, with 9 positions matching TRBD2. Looked up from germline, CDR1 is SGDLS and CDR2 is YYNGEE. Germline trimming cut 3 bases from V and 8 bases from J; bases unmatched to any gene: 15. CDR3 length: 17 residues. CDR3 amino acids: CASSGRAGGPEGDIQYF. The CDR3 coding sequence is TGTGCCAGCAGCGGCCGTGCGGGAGGGCCGGAGGGAGACATTCAGTACTTC.

This clonotype came up once. The chain recombines TRBV28 with TRBJ2-3; D remains ambiguous. Germline assignment: CDR1 MDHEN and CDR2 SYDVKM. V dropped 2 bases and J dropped 5 bases, with 8 bases sitting between them. CDR3 length: 13 residues. Here the CDR3 reads CASSLVGIDTQYF. The CDR3 DNA follows: TGTGCCAGCAGTTTAGTGGGGATAGATACGCAGTATTTT.

This clonotype was observed at least ten times. The chain employs TRBV20-1 and TRBJ2-1; D is uncertain. Deletions cut 2 bases from V and 5 bases from J, with 10 bases between. The CDR3 spans 13 residues. Germline values: CDR1 DFQATT, CDR2 SNEGSKA (reference sequence). Here the CDR3 reads CSARTRLDNEQFF. The CDR3 DNA follows: TGCAGTGCTAGAACAAGACTCGACAATGAGCAGTTCTTC.

Ten or more counts support this clonotype. This sequence joins TRBV2 and TRBJ2-3, with no clear D. Germline V gives CDR1 SNHLY, CDR2 FYNNEI. Between the trimmed V and J ends, which lost 8 bases and 5 bases, there was a span of 8 bases. This CDR3 contains 11 residues. The CDR3 loop is CASGEVDTQYF. CDR3 DNA sequence: TGTGCCAGCGGAGAAGTAGATACGCAGTATTTT.

This clonotype turned up a few times. The chain employs TRBV19 and TRBJ2-1, with TRBD1 matching 8 bases. J gave up 9 bases and V 4 bases, and 5 bases lay outside the gene matches. CDR1 LNHDA and CDR2 SQIVND come from the germline V gene (reference sequence). The CDR3 is 13 amino acids. The CDR3 bases are TGTGCCAGTAGTACGAGACAGGGGAGTGAGCAGTTCTTC. Its translation is CASSTRQGSEQFF.

This clonotype showed up many times. This chain joins TRBV28 and TRBJ2-1; 10 nucleotides line up with TRBD2. V shed 4 bases and J 4 bases; nucleotides not matched to a gene: 7. The CDR3 loop spans 16 amino acids. Germline CDR1 MDHEN, CDR2 SYDVKM. The CDR3 loop is CASSSNQRGGYNEQFF. CDR3 DNA sequence: TGTGCCAGCAGTTCAAACCAGCGGGGGGGGTACAATGAGCAGTTCTTC.

In its sample, this clonotype was seen many times. The chain recombines TRBV2 with TRBJ2-5, with a possible D match to TRBD2 (6 bases). Germline lookup yields CDR1 SNHLY and CDR2 FYNNEI. V lost 8 bases, J lost 3 bases, and 19 bases lay in between. The CDR3 is made up of 15 amino acids. The CDR3, as DNA: TGTGCCAGCGTGGGTAGGGCGGGACCTAAAGAGACCCAGTACTTC. Residues: CASVGRAGPKETQYF.

This chain connects TRBV4-1 to TRBJ1-3; D remains ambiguous. Trimming removed 1 base at V and 0 bases at J, with 13 bases between. This CDR3 is 17 amino acids long. Per the germline V gene, CDR1 is MGHRA and CDR2 is YSYEKL. The CDR3 is CASSQGPAGSSGNTIYF. The CDR3 region has the DNA TGCGCCAGCAGCCAAGGCCCTGCCGGAAGCTCTGGAAACACCATATATTTT.

This clonotype was detected many times. The chain combines TRBV3-1 with TRBJ2-7, with D hard to call. There are 13 residues in the CDR3. Germline-derived CDR1 and CDR2 are LGHDT and YNNKEL (reference sequence). Trimming took 0 bases from V and 1 from J, leaving 4 bases between them. As DNA, the CDR3 is TGTGCCAGCAGCCAAGATGGTTCCTACGAGCAGTACTTC. The encoded protein is CASSQDGSYEQYF.